The entry below gives a single TCR beta chain sequence along with its context. The sample is drawn from a study of blood T cell repertoires in COVID-19. Turning to the study itself: T cells, B-cell-depleted T cells, or PBMCs provided the cDNA or gDNA that served as material.

V was pared by 2 bases and J by 0 bases, with 6 bases of the junction left unmatched. CDR3 length: 17 amino acids. Germline assignment: CDR1 LGHNA and CDR2 YNFKEQ. The cohort comprised adults aged roughly 18 to 95 years residing in approximately 25 US areas. The assay was immunoSEQ multiplex PCR, and TCRdb's table has in-frame clones only and misses some. The sample carries roughly 170,000 clones, 84% recorded once. V usage is TRBV4-2 and J usage is TRBJ1-3, with 8 bases that match TRBD1. The sample comprised PBMCs or T cells enriched from blood (not recorded which). The sequence came from a man aged 50 to 60 who had recovered from COVID-19. CDR3 DNA: TGTGCCAGCAGCCAAACGACAGGGGTTCCCTCTGGAAACACCATATATTTT. Residues: CASSQTTGVPSGNTIYF.